Following are 11 T cell receptor beta chains from one sample sequenced in a study of response to subunit inactivated influenza vaccine. MiXCR, applied by TCRdb to the RT-PCR reads, yields one record per CDR3 protein. The sample has under 550,000 distinct CDR3 sequences; approximately 7.6% are singletons. The sequenced sample was PBMCs from blood, obtained roughly 24 months after vaccination. The origin of the receptors is a man aged 45-69 years who received an inactivated influenza vaccine.

The gene calls are TRBV6-2 or TRBV6-3 and TRBJ2-1; 14 bases agree with TRBD2. Per germline, CDR1 MNHEY and CDR2 SVGEGT. This CDR3 region has 15 residues. Losses at the gene ends were 6 bases for V and 9 bases for J; bases not matched to a gene: 7. CDR3 nucleotide sequence: TGTGCCAGCAGACCCGGGACTAGCGGGAGTGGTGAGCAGTTCTTC. Protein sequence: CASRPGTSGSGEQFF.

This clonotype has just a few counts. This rearrangement joins TRBV7-9 to TRBJ1-1; no clear D gene. Trimming stripped 1 base from V and 1 base from J, with 16 bases between. Germline CDR1 and CDR2: SEHNR and FQNEAQ (reference sequence). The CDR3 is 17 amino acids. The CDR3 here is CASSLVGYGSPNTEAFF. The CDR3 DNA reads TGTGCCAGCAGCTTAGTAGGATACGGGTCTCCGAACACTGAAGCTTTCTTT. The full variable domain, completed using reference TRBV7-9 and TRBJ1-1, is DTGVSQNPRHKITKRGQNVTFRCDPISEHNRLYWYRQTLGQGPEFLTYFQNEAQLEKSRLLSDRFSAERPKGSFSTLEIQRTEQGDSAMYLCASSLVGYGSPNTEAFFGQGTRLTVV.

This clonotype showed up many times. The chain links TRBV7-9 to TRBJ2-3; D might be TRBD1 (6 bases). The CDR3 spans 16 residues. CDR1 is SEHNR, CDR2 FQNEAQ, per germline (reference sequence). The germline V and J ends were trimmed by 10 bases and 15 bases, with 35 bases remaining between them. CDR3 coding DNA: TGTGCCACGTTGGGACCGAAAGGACAGCCCACGGTCGGAGAATATTTT. It yields the protein CATLGPKGQPTVGEYF.

The sample holds a few counts of this clonotype. The rearrangement links TRBV6-1 to TRBJ2-1; TRBD2 aligns across 15 bases. The J segment lost 8 bases and the V segment lost 9 bases, leaving 20 bases of the junction unmatched. Germline V gene data show CDR1 as MNHNS and CDR2 as SASEGT. This CDR3 spans 19 amino acids. The CDR3 here is CASSKNIAGTSGRSYEQFF. The CDR3 DNA follows: TGTGCCAGTTCAAAAAACATAGCAGGGACTAGCGGGAGGTCTTATGAGCAGTTCTTC.

The CDR3 spells CASSSQVGGFNEQFF. For the CDR3, the DNA is TGTGCCAGCAGTTCCCAAGTAGGGGGATTTAATGAGCAGTTCTTC. The chain links TRBV28 to TRBJ2-1; TRBD1 is a possible D gene (6 bases). CDR3 length equals 15 residues. The V gene's germline CDR1 is MDHEN and CDR2 SYDVKM. V lost 4 bases, J lost 7 bases, and 17 bases lay in between.

The rearrangement links TRBV7-6 to TRBJ2-1, with 7 bases aligning to TRBD2. V lost 0 bases, J lost 5 bases, and 4 bases stayed unmatched. The CDR3 is 15 residues long. In germline, CDR1 is SGHVS, CDR2 FNYEAQ. The CDR3 DNA reads TGTGCCAGCAGCTTAGCGGCTAGCGGCAACAATGAGCAGTTCTTC. This gives the protein CASSLAASGNNEQFF.

This clonotype has at least ten counts. V and J are TRBV27 and TRBJ2-3; tentatively, D is TRBD2 (6 bases). V was pared by 9 bases and J by 2 bases, with 15 bases between. CDR1 is MNHEY, CDR2 SMNVEV, per germline (reference sequence). This CDR3 comprises 14 residues. The CDR3 region has the DNA TGTGCCAGTAACCGGGACTTCGACACAGATACGCAGTATTTT. Protein: CASNRDFDTDTQYF.

This clonotype was observed a few times. The gene calls are TRBV5-1 and TRBJ2-1; 11 bases fit TRBD2. Trimming at V came to 1 base and at J to 7 bases, leaving 10 bases not matched to a gene. Germline-derived CDR1 and CDR2 are SGHRS and YFSETQ. The CDR3 has 17 residues. CDR3 in amino acids: CASSLTPGLAAFNEQFF. Here the CDR3 DNA reads TGCGCCAGCAGCTTGACCCCGGGACTAGCGGCCTTTAATGAGCAGTTCTTC.

This clonotype was observed a few times. The chain joins TRBV7-2 to TRBJ1-2, with TRBD1 as a possible D gene (5 bases). Trimming removed 1 base from V and 8 bases from J, with 11 bases in between. CDR3 length: 13 residues. Germline V lookup: CDR1 SGHTA, CDR2 FQGNSA. CDR3 bases: TGTGCCAGCAGCTTAGGTTCCCCAGGGGGCTACACCTTC. Amino acids: CASSLGSPGGYTF.

This clonotype showed up just a few times. The V gene is TRBV6-2 or TRBV6-3, the J gene TRBJ2-1; 8 bases align to TRBD2. The CDR3 sequence is 15 residues long. The V and J ends lost 4 bases and 6 bases, in that order; junction bases with no gene match: 8. In germline, CDR1 is MNHEY, CDR2 SVGEGT. The DNA for the CDR3 is TGTGCCAGCAGTTCTACCGGGACTAGGGGCAATGAGCAGTTCTTC. It codes for CASSSTGTRGNEQFF.

This chain links TRBV29-1 with TRBJ2-6; a weak D match, TRBD2 (5 bases). The CDR3 spans 15 residues. V gave up 6 bases and J gave up 0 bases, with 12 bases separating them. CDR1 and CDR2 (germline): SQVTM, ANQGSEA. CDR3 sequence: CSVEDFSSGANVLTF. In nucleotides, the CDR3 is TGCAGCGTCGAGGACTTTAGCTCTGGGGCCAACGTCCTGACTTTC.